These 7 T cell receptor beta chains came from one sample sequenced in a study of technical replicates of blood from a handful of donors. Produced via immunoSEQ multiplex PCR; TCRdb's table is partial and in-frame only. The repertoire holds approximately 97,000 clones, with approximately 95% as singletons. Sequences were obtained from T cells isolated from PBMCs. Receptor source: a human donor in good health.

V and J are TRBV6-5 and TRBJ2-7, with 8 nucleotides matching TRBD1. Germline CDR1 MNHEY, CDR2 SVGAGI. The CDR3 length is 15 residues. Trimming removed 5 bases from V and 2 bases from J; junction bases left unmatched: 8. CDR3 nucleotide sequence: TGTGCCAGCAGTAGACAGGGGCCCTTTCCCTACGAGCAGTACTTC. Encoded protein: CASSRQGPFPYEQYF.

This clone has a single count. The chain has TRBV10-3 and TRBJ1-2; D perhaps matches TRBD1 (5 bases). Trimming shortened V by 0 bases and J by 6 bases, and 11 bases separated the two germline ends. CDR3 length equals 14 residues. Germline V gene lookup returns CDR1 ENHRY and CDR2 SYGVKD. CDR3 in amino acids: CAISESGGNNGYTF. The CDR3 DNA reads TGTGCCATCAGTGAGTCGGGGGGAAACAATGGCTACACCTTC.

This clone was seen a single time. This chain uses TRBV25-1 with TRBJ2-7, with 9 positions matching TRBD2. V dropped 8 bases and J dropped 0; count of bases not matched to a gene: 2. The CDR3 sequence is 13 residues long. Per germline, CDR1 MGHDK and CDR2 SYGVNS. In DNA form, the CDR3 reads TGTGCCAGCCGAGCGGGAGGCTCCTACGAGCAGTACTTC. Residues: CASRAGGSYEQYF.

This chain uses TRBV28 with TRBJ2-1; 9 bases are a match to TRBD2. This CDR3 contains 16 residues. CDR1 and CDR2 from the germline V gene are MDHEN and SYDVKM. V lost 2 bases, J lost 1 base, and 3 bases stayed unmatched. CDR3 in DNA: TGTGCCAGCAGTTTAATCCTAGCGGGGTCCTACAATGAGCAGTTCTTC. It specifies CASSLILAGSYNEQFF.

V usage is TRBV11-2 and J usage is TRBJ2-2; 10 nucleotides agree with TRBD2. This CDR3 has 14 residues. Germline CDR1 is SGHAT and CDR2 is FQNNGV. V was pared by 5 bases and J by 8 bases, with 5 bases of the junction left unmatched. CDR3: CASSLQLAGGELFF. In DNA form, the CDR3 reads TGTGCCAGCAGCCTACAACTAGCGGGGGGGGAGCTGTTTTTT. The complete variable domain, with remaining parts taken from reference TRBV11-2 and TRBJ2-2, reads EAGVAQSPRYKIIEKRQSVAFWCNPISGHATLYWYQQILGQGPKLLIQFQNNGVVDDSQLPKDRFSAERLKGVDSTLKIQPAKLEDSAVYLCASSLQLAGGELFFGEGSRLTVL.

The chain uses TRBV7-8 and TRBJ2-1; 7 bases map to TRBD2. The CDR3 length is 15 residues. Germline loops: CDR1 SGHVS, CDR2 FQNEAQ. Trimming at V came to 7 bases and at J to 8 bases, leaving 14 bases not matched to a gene. CDR3 loop: CASNLRGGRNDEQFF. The CDR3 DNA is TGTGCCAGCAACCTGAGGGGAGGGCGGAATGATGAGCAGTTCTTC.

The chain links TRBV4-2 to TRBJ2-1; a possible D gene is TRBD2 (5 bases). Trimming took 3 bases from V and 16 from J, leaving 16 bases between them. This CDR3 is 12 amino acids long. CDR1 and CDR2 from the germline V gene are LGHNA and YNFKEQ. The CDR3 region is CASSQLSDYPFF. CDR3 DNA: TGTGCCAGCAGCCAGCTTAGCGACTACCCCTTCTTC.